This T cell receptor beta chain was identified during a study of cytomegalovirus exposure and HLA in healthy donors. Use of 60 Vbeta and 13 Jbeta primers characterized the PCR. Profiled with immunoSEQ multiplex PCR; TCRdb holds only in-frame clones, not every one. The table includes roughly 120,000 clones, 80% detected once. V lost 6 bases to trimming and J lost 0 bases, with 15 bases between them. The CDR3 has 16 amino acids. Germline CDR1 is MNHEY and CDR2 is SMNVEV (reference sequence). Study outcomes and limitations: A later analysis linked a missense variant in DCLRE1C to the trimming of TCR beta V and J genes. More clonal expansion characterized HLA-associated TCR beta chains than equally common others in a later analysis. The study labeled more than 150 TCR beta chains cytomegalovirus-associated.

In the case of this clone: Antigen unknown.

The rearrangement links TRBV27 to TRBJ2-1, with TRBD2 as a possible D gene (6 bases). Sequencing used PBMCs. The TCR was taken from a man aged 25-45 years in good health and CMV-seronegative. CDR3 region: CASRSLGGASYNEQFF. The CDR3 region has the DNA TGTGCCAGCAGGTCCCTCGGCGGGGCCTCCTACAATGAGCAGTTCTTC.